This T cell receptor beta chain was identified in a study of cytomegalovirus exposure and HLA in healthy donors (TCRdb year 2017). Background on the whole study: An earlier analysis of some 550 of the donors reported about 250 Gb of sequence data and 117 million unique TCR beta sequences from some 180 million T cells. Roughly 300 gigabases of sequencing data and tens of millions of unique TCR sequences were included in an early release covering 500 to 750 HLA-typed donors. Among the roughly 400 genotyped donors, approximately 77% belonged to the genetic ancestry cluster associated with self-reported Caucasian donors. The study aimed to test whether cataloging public T cell receptors could reveal signatures of past pathogen exposure. The T cell repertoires of around 670 subjects were profiled by immunosequencing and related to cytomegalovirus serostatus. In addition to the first cohort of 650 to 800 subjects, a separate validation cohort of 120 different subjects was used. The study combined high-throughput TCR immunosequencing, statistical association of individual TCRs with disease status, and machine learning to predict cytomegalovirus infection status. To study patterns of TCR occurrence, a later analysis re-analyzed previously published TCR beta repertoires from 500 to 850 donors and added high-resolution HLA genotyping. Rather than drawing on any new phenotypic data, the later analysis identified candidate immune exposures from TCR beta sequences and the way those sequences occurred across donors. An earlier analysis of nearly 600 of the donors applied high-throughput TCR beta sequencing to assess whether each TCR beta V gene segment acted as functional or pseudogenic. Alongside the repertoire data, information on donor age, sex, ethnicity and CMV serostatus was compiled. A later genetic analysis used genome-wide SNP genotypes for 398 of the 666 donors, treating that subset as a discovery cohort. Every repertoire in the discovery cohort had been generated on one and the same sequencing platform. Class I and class II HLA loci were covered by the typing at four-digit resolution. Typing coverage differed by locus: A, B, C, DRB1 and DQB1 were typed in about 620-640 donors, DQA1 in about 510, DPA1 in nearly 610, and DPB1 in roughly 470. Because of strong linkage in the cohort, five DR-DQ haplotypes were treated as single units for association and clustering. Across 300 to 400 genotyped donors of the cohort, an average of approximately 240,000 unique TCR beta nucleotide sequences per donor were sequenced, and 15% to 20% of those sequences were non-productive.

This clone has just one count. Its target antigen remains unknown. No qualities accompany the bases; no much larger clone lies one base away. Libraries were built with the immunoSEQ multiplex PCR assay. A mixture of 60 forward primers for TCR Vbeta segments and 13 reverse primers for TCR Jbeta segments was used in the multiplex PCR. The CDR3 region of rearranged TCR beta genes was amplified from genomic DNA with a multiplex PCR assay. On the Illumina HiSeq System, the amplified TCR beta libraries were sequenced as 87-base-pair reads. The authors' pipeline ran thus. Across the roughly 670 repertoires, a later analysis counted around 80 million unique TCR beta chains, 9 million to 14 million of which were shared by at least two donors. To remove PCR and sequencing errors, raw reads were error-corrected and collapsed into unique sequences using a nearest-neighbor algorithm that merged closely related sequences. V, D and J gene segments were assigned by aligning CDR3 sequences to IMGT reference sequences. Each retained sequence needed at least a six-nucleotide match to both a V gene segment and a J gene segment. A rearrangement counted as productive if the CDR3 had no stop codons and remained in frame with V and J, and every other rearrangement counted as non-productive. CDR3 was defined according to IMGT convention as the region running from the second conserved V-encoded cysteine to the conserved J-encoded phenylalanine. In an earlier analysis of roughly 580 of the donors, sequences lacking an unambiguous match to a single V gene segment were excluded. In an earlier analysis of several hundred of the donors, a V segment was called functional when productive rearrangements were above 56.7%, and segregating when the standard deviation between donors exceeded 5%. A statistical classification framework was built to diagnose cytomegalovirus status from the catalog of TCR beta chain sequences. V and J gene assignment, in a later analysis, came from comparing TCR nucleotide sequences with IMGT/GENE-DB human TR gene sequences. A later analysis assigned CDR3 sequences and most-parsimonious VDJ recombination scenarios with the TCRdist pipeline. A later analysis defined each TCR beta chain by its CDR3 amino acid sequence plus V-gene family, and excluded reads lacking a unique V-gene family. A later analysis removed 500 to 650 highly shared, low-generation-probability nucleotide sequences to deal with suspected cross-contamination and a sequencing artifact. In a later analysis, a clonal expansion index was calculated for each public chain from normalized within-repertoire ranks of inferred template counts. Generation probabilities in a later analysis came from a VDJ recombination model fitted to out-of-frame rearrangements, and those results were checked against IGoR. Hypergeometric tests were used in a later analysis to score TCR-TCR, TCR-HLA and TCR-CMV co-occurrence, with a repertoire-size bias correction applied to the TCR pairs. In a later analysis, false discovery rates were estimated by permuting HLA or CMV assignments 20 times. In a later analysis, co-occurring TCRs were grouped using DBSCAN, with TCRdist sequence similarity added in when clustering inside HLA-allele-positive subsets. For co-occurrence clustering, repertoires with fewer than 30,000 or more than 120,000 public chains were excluded, along with roughly five repertoires with anomalous nucleotide sharing. The table comes from immuneACCESS by way of TCRdb, which keeps in-frame sequences with V and J called. Part of the clones is missing from these tables; in studies checked, under half for an unresolved V gene and the rest for unknown reasons. V and J calls and clone size are as listed in that table; D and trimming were resolved from the DNA. The sample has about 89,000 clones on record, around 85% of them singletons. The ten largest clones take up approximately 7.4% of the sample.

Broader findings and caveats from the paper: In an earlier analysis of some 540 of the donors, most TCR beta V segments appeared in productive rearrangements about 90% or about 30% of the time, broadly matching IMGT annotations. A total of 150 to 200 TCR beta chains were listed by the study as associated with cytomegalovirus. Correlated functional status among segregating V segments might be attributable to linkage disequilibrium, but an unknown experimental factor could not be ruled out. A further reported finding was that TCR beta sequences accurately predicted the HLA-A and HLA-B alleles for most subjects in the first cohort. Several of the top co-occurrence clusters appeared to be linked to parvovirus B19, influenza, CMV and Epstein-Barr virus, according to a later analysis. The authors suggested that the approach could potentially be extended to other disease states and immunological phenotypes. In a later analysis, some 17,000 TCR beta sequences were associated with specific HLA alleles at a false discovery rate of 0.05. An association between a missense DCLRE1C variant and V-gene and J-gene trimming of TCR beta chains was found in a later genetic analysis and replicated in an independent cohort. When HLA alleles, especially DR and DQ, strongly co-occurred, attributing TCR associations to individual alleles was difficult. The classifier was reported to diagnose cytomegalovirus status with high specificity and sensitivity in both the original cohort and the validation cohort. A cluster of highly shared sequence variants was judged likely to represent a technical artifact of the sequencing pipeline. For the cohort, immune exposure information was limited to CMV serostatus. A later analysis found that most CMV-associated TCR beta chains appeared HLA-restricted, with HLA associations seemingly driven largely by CMV exposure. According to a later analysis, TCR association rates differed among HLA loci, with DRB1 alleles showing the most associated TCRs and HLA-C alleles showing the fewest. In a later genetic analysis, fewer N-insertions in productive TCRs were reported among donors in an Asian-associated ancestry cluster than the roughly 640-donor mean. Because HLA typing was missing for some donors at each locus, association tests included only the typed subset. A few of the identified cytomegalovirus-associated TCR beta chains were confirmed in vitro to be specific for cytomegalovirus antigens. About 17 rarely observed V segments, including chromosome 9 orphons, were excluded from the earlier analysis of about 600 of the donors because counts were too low. Presence/absence analyses assumed roughly uniform sequencing depth across donors, an assumption that may not hold. Most TCR sequences were observed very rarely across donors, whereas some public TCRs were present in many individuals. In a later analysis, HLA-associated TCR beta chains were found to be more clonally expanded and to have lower generation probabilities than equally common non-associated chains. Only TCR beta chains were sequenced in this cohort, and the absence of alpha or paired-chain data limited detectable features.

The cohort comprised some 700 healthy bone marrow donors. Cohort members were all nominally healthy when sampled, although unrecorded immune exposures were likely present. The donor was CMV seropositive and belonged to the group of more than 250 seropositive cohort members. A peripheral blood sample was collected from each donor, and TCR beta sequencing was performed on peripheral blood mononuclear cells. Genomic DNA was extracted from the blood cell samples with the Qiagen DNeasy Blood Extraction Kit. The source material was PBMCs. The source is a middle-aged man in good health and CMV-seropositive.

The CDR3 region reads CSLGESYGYTF. DNA sequence: TGCAGCTTAGGAGAAAGCTATGGCTACACCTTC. The chain is encoded by TRBV29-1 joined to TRBJ1-2; the D segment cannot be called with confidence. The germline ends are 11 bases apart after V is trimmed by 8 bases and J by 4 bases. From the cysteine up to the phenylalanine, the CDR3 has a length of 11 residues. This entry keeps only the CDR3 DNA: 33 bases, framed from base 1. CDR1 and CDR2 (SQVTM, ANQGSEA) derive from the germline V gene.